This TCR beta chain was observed in a study of high-grade serous ovarian cancer treatment subgroups. For the study at large: Mean per sample: approximately 13,000 reads, about 6,900 unique TCR beta rearrangements.

Tumor samples were obtained before definitive surgery or chemotherapy. The method was immunoSEQ multiplex PCR; TCRdb's version includes in-frame clones alone and lacks a portion of them. The data contain approximately 8,900 clones, less than 90% of them singletons. Overall study findings and caveats: Clonal relatedness tracked neoantigen level, and by trend copy number and mutation load. Only CDR3 was analyzed; CDR1 and CDR2 were not. Repertoire similarity ranged about 0.11 to 0.79 between tumors of one patient.

This clone was seen a single time. What it binds is not known. The TCR comes from a human donor with high-grade serous ovarian cancer. Sequenced: tumor tissue.

This CDR3 reads CASGPKTSGSSTDTQYF. The CDR3 DNA sequence: TGTGCCAGCGGACCGAAGACTAGCGGGAGTAGCACAGATACGCAGTATTTT. The rearrangement joins TRBV4-2 to TRBJ2-3, with 12 bases that match TRBD2. Germline V gives CDR1 LGHNA, CDR2 YNFKEQ. After removal of 8 bases from V and 0 bases from J, the junction contained 9 bases not matched to a gene. The length of the CDR3 is 17 residues.